Shown below are 19 T cell receptor beta chains from a single sample sequenced in a study of monozygotic twins with inflammatory bowel disease. TCRdb reprocessed the 5' RACE reads and keeps a single row for each CDR3 protein, giving no DNA. The sample data list approximately 330,000 distinct CDR3 sequences. Sequencing was performed on blood. The receptors here all came from a human donor with ulcerative colitis or Crohn's disease, or a healthy co-twin of an affected twin (not recorded which).

This sequence joins TRBV23-1 and TRBJ1-5; TCRdb outputs TRBD1, but without DNA this stays unchecked. TRBV23-1 carries the ORF label, with uncertain function. The CDR3 loop spans 13 amino acids. The chain's CDR3 is CASSKFGTQPQHF.

The chain uses TRBV20-1 and TRBJ1-5. The CDR3 has 12 amino acids. CDR1 is DFQATT and CDR2 is SNEGSKA in the germline V gene (reference sequence). CDR3 protein: CSARNADQPQHF.

CDR3 loop: CASSFTEPYGYTF. The chain employs TRBV5-1 and TRBJ1-2. Germline values: CDR1 SGHRS, CDR2 YFSETQ. The CDR3 totals 13 residues.

J is TRBJ2-7 and V is TRBV5-5; TCRdb calls TRBD1, which cannot be checked without DNA. Looked up from germline, CDR1 is SGHKS and CDR2 is YYEKEE (reference sequence). The CDR3 spans 14 residues. This chain's CDR3 is CASSADRGVFEQYF.

The V call is TRBV12-3 or TRBV12-4, the J call TRBJ2-5. The CDR3 contains 16 residues. CDR3: CASSFRLEGSIQTQYF.

The chain has TRBV6-5 and TRBJ2-3; there is no DNA to check the TCRdb D call of TRBD2. The CDR3 consists of 16 residues. Germline-derived CDR1 and CDR2 are MNHEY and SVGAGI. CDR3 sequence reads: CASSQDAAGETDTQYF.

The chain couples TRBV12-3 or TRBV12-4 to TRBJ1-2; TCRdb's assignment of TRBD1 cannot be checked, as there is no DNA. The CDR3 has 16 residues. The CDR3 loop reads CASSLRGQGLGYGYTF.

The chain has TRBV5-1 and TRBJ2-5; TCRdb's D gene call, TRBD2, goes unchecked for lack of DNA. CDR1 is SGHRS and CDR2 is YFSETQ in the germline V gene. The CDR3 sequence is 15 residues long. This chain's CDR3 is CASGSGTSGKETQYF.

The V and J genes are TRBV27 and TRBJ2-7; without DNA, the TCRdb call of TRBD2 cannot be checked. This CDR3 contains 18 residues. Germline V gene data show CDR1 as MNHEY and CDR2 as SMNVEV (reference sequence). The CDR3 sequence is CASSLLGTSGIFTYEQYF.

The V gene is TRBV2, the J gene TRBJ2-7; TCRdb returns TRBD1, unconfirmable since there is no DNA. The CDR3 has 15 amino acids. The V gene's germline CDR1 is SNHLY and CDR2 FYNNEI. The CDR3 reads CASSEVRRDSYEQYF.

The genes are TRBV5-1 and TRBJ2-7; TCRdb's D call, TRBD1, is unchecked because there is no DNA. Looked up from germline, CDR1 is SGHRS and CDR2 is YFSETQ. This CDR3 comprises 16 residues. The CDR3 spells CASSLEGQGSWYEQYF.

The chain carries TRBV7-8 and TRBJ2-5; no DNA is available, so the TRBD1 call from TCRdb remains unchecked. CDR3 length: 14 residues. Germline V gives CDR1 SGHVS, CDR2 FQNEAQ. The CDR3 here is CASSRTGLQETQYF.

The CDR3: CASMAGNYGYTF. The chain employs TRBV28 and TRBJ1-2; no DNA is available, so the TRBD1 call from TCRdb remains unchecked. The germline gives CDR1 MDHEN, CDR2 SYDVKM. The CDR3 contains 12 residues.

The chain couples TRBV30 to TRBJ2-1; TCRdb proposes TRBD1, but this gene call is untestable without DNA. The length of the CDR3 is 12 residues. The germline V gene has CDR1 GTSNPN and CDR2 SVGIG (reference sequence). This CDR3 is CAWSQGGHEPFF. The variable domain in full, with the rest retrieved from reference TRBV30 and TRBJ2-1, is SQTIHQWPATLVQPVGSPLSLECTVEGTSNPNLYWYRQAAGRGLQLLFYSVGIGQISSEVPQNLSASRPQDRQFILSSKKLLLSDSGFYLCAWSQGGHEPFFGPGTRLTVL.

This sequence joins TRBV19 and TRBJ1-1; TCRdb outputs TRBD1, but without DNA this stays unchecked. Germline CDR1 is LNHDA and CDR2 is SQIVND (reference sequence). CDR3 size: 14 residues. This chain's CDR3 is CASSMGQLNTEAFF.

The chain recombines TRBV7-2 with TRBJ2-7; TCRdb returns TRBD1, unconfirmable since there is no DNA. The CDR3 consists of 13 residues. CDR1 is SGHTA and CDR2 is FQGNSA in the germline V gene. The CDR3 sequence: CASSPTRVGEQYF. Variable domain in full (rest from reference TRBV7-2 and TRBJ2-7): GAGVSQSPSNKVTEKGKDVELRCDPISGHTALYWYRQSLGQGLEFLIYFQGNSAPDKSGLPSDRFSAERTGGSVSTLTIQRTQQEDSAVYLCASSPTRVGEQYFGPGTRLTVT.

The V call is TRBV29-1, the J call TRBJ1-2. The CDR3 is 13 amino acids. Germline values: CDR1 SQVTM, CDR2 ANQGSEA. CDR3: CSGSDGLGYGYTF.

The V call is TRBV6-5, the J call TRBJ2-7; TCRdb selects TRBD1, and the lack of DNA leaves this call unchecked. Germline V CDR1 and CDR2: MNHEY, SVGAGI. The length of the CDR3 is 17 residues. The chain's CDR3 is CASSYGRGRVGSYEQYF.

V usage is TRBV6-2 or TRBV6-3 and J usage is TRBJ2-7; TCRdb returns TRBD1, unconfirmable since there is no DNA. Germline V CDR1 and CDR2: MNHEY, SVGEGT. The CDR3 totals 13 residues. The CDR3 is CASSYTSTAEQYF.